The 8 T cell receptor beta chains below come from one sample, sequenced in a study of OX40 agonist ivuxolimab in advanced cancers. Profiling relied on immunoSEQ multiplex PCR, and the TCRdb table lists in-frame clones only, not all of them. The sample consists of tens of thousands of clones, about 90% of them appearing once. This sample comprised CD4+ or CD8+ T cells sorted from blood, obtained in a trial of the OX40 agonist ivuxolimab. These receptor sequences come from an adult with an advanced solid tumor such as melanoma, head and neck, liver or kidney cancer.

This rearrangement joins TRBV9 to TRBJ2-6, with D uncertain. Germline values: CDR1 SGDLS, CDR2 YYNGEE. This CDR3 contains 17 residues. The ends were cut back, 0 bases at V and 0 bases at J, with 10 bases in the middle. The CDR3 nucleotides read TGTGCCAGCAGCGTAGACGGTCCCCTCTCTGGGGCCAACGTCCTGACTTTC. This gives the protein CASSVDGPLSGANVLTF.

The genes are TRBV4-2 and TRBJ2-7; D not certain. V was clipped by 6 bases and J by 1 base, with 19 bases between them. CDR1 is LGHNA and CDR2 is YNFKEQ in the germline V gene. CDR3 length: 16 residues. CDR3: CASSPSGERLSYEQYF. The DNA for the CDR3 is TGTGCCAGCAGTCCCTCGGGCGAGCGCTTATCCTACGAGCAGTACTTC.

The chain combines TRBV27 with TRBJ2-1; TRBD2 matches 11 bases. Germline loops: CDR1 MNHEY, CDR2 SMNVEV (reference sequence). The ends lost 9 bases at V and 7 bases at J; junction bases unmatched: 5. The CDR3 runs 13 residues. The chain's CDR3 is CASCVAGGNEQFF. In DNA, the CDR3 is TGTGCCAGTTGCGTAGCGGGAGGGAATGAGCAGTTCTTC.

For the CDR3, the DNA is TGTGCCAGCAGTGGACAGGACCTCAAAAACATTCAGTACTTC. It translates to CASSGQDLKNIQYF. This chain uses TRBV6-1 with TRBJ2-4; D is perhaps TRBD1 (6 bases). Trimming stripped 4 bases from V and 3 bases from J, with 10 bases between. Germline V lookup: CDR1 MNHNS, CDR2 SASEGT. The CDR3 runs to 14 residues.

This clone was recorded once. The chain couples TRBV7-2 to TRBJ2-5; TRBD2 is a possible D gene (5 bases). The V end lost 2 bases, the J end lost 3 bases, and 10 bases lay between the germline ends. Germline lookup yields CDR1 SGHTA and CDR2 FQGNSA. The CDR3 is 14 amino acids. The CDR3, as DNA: TGTGCCAGCAGCTTAAGTTGGGGAGAAGAGACCCAGTACTTC. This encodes CASSLSWGEETQYF.

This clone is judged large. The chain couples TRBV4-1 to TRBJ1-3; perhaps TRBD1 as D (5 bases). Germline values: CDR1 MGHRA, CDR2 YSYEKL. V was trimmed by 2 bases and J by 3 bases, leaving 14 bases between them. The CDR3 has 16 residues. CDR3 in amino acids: CASSQNVGENGNTIYF. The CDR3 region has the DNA TGCGCCAGCAGCCAAAATGTAGGGGAGAATGGAAACACCATATATTTT.

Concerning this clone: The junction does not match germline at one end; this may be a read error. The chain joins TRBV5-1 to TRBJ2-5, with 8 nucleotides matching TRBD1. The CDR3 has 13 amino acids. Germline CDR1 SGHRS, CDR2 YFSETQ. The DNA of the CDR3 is TGCGCCAGCAGCTTGGCGGGGACAGGTCCGCGAGACTTC. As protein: CASSLAGTGPRDF.

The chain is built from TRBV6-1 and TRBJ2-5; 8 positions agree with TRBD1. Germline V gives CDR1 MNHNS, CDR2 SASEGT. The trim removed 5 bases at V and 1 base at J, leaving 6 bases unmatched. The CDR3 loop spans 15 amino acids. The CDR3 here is CASSKGGQGQETQYF. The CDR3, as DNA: TGTGCCAGCAGTAAAGGAGGACAGGGCCAAGAGACCCAGTACTTC.